This TCR beta chain appears in the sequencing data of a study of T cells after yellow fever vaccination (dated by TCRdb to 2018 to 2020). Concerning the study at large: Libraries from fractions with low cell numbers were prepared with the SMART-Seq v4 Ultra Low Input RNA kit. To follow T-cell clones before and after both primary and booster YFV17D yellow fever vaccination, bulk TCR alpha and beta repertoires underwent longitudinal sequencing. Blood was collected at multiple timepoints before and after primary and secondary immunization, and bulk PBMC replicates and cell subsets were isolated. The cohort comprised two healthy male donors, one aged 18 to 29 and one aged 30 to 40 years.

This clonotype appeared many times. Its antigen remains undetermined. No base qualities exist here, and no much larger clone lies one base off it. According to the study, the label for this sample's treatment or condition signals: live attenuated yellow fever vaccine strain. PBMCs were isolated from peripheral blood using a standard Ficoll-Paque protocol. Dynabeads CD4 and CD8 positive selection kits were used to isolate the CD4 and CD8 T-cell fractions. TriZol was used to extract RNA from bulk PBMCs, CD4 and CD8 fractions, and dextramer-positive and dextramer-negative fractions. The CDR3 contains 14 residues, cysteine and phenylalanine counted. CDR3 DNA is the only sequence kept; it has 42 bases, read in frame from the first base. Reading the germline V gene (reference sequence) gives CDR1 DFQATT and CDR2 SNEGSKA. Trimming at the junction amounts to 3 bases on V and 5 bases on J, and the germline ends lie 13 bases apart.

Instrument on record: Illumina NovaSeq 6000. TCR cDNA was synthesized by 5'RACE template switching, through which a universal primer site and unique molecular identifiers were introduced. cDNA synthesis was primed from both the TCR alpha and TCR beta constant segments. Library amplification involved two PCR steps, and the second step added sample barcodes and sequencing adapters. Sequencing of libraries was done on Illumina HiSeq 2500 (2x100 bp) or NovaSeq (2x150 bp). As for how the authors treated the data: MIGEC was used to demultiplex reads and collapse the reads into UMI consensus sequences, and MiXCR was used for V(D)J alignment. Vaccine-responding clonotypes were defined with edgeR using replicate PBMC samples, requiring FDR below 0.01 and a log2 fold change above 5 up to day 15. Each bulk clonotype was labeled CD4 or CD8 based on which sequenced repertoire, CD4 or CD8, contained the clonotype at higher abundance. The public sequencing data were trimmed at Q25 with fastp and processed into clonotypes with MiXCR by TCRdb, which kept only in-frame beta chains. Identical CDR3 proteins give one entry, which carries the most common genes and DNA. The V and J calls were determined by TCRdb, not by the authors. Across this sample there are some 200,000 distinct CDR3 sequences, with roughly 3% seen only once. Roughly 3.2% of the sample is in the top ten clones.

Summary of the overall study and its limitations: Because only a couple of donors were included in the study, the extent to which the findings can be generalized is limited. Most clones expanded after primary vaccination were re-detected after the booster (96% of CD4 and around 88% of CD8), suggesting broad memory maintenance. The secondary T-cell response was found to be weaker but faster than the primary response, with a peak reached on day 5 rather than on day 15. A small share of clonotypes occurred in both CD4 and CD8 compartments, likely arising from convergent recombination. FACS-sorted repertoires could contain abundant contaminating clonotypes from the bulk population, so computational filtering was required.

The rearrangement combines TRBV20-1 with TRBJ1-4; a tentative D call is TRBD1 (5 bases match). The sample consisted of CD4+ T cells sorted from PBMCs, taken 10 days after the yellow fever booster vaccination. The sequence came from a man aged 18 to 30 who received the YFV17D yellow fever vaccine. The CDR3 amino acid sequence is: CSASRGHFNEKLFF. The nucleotide sequence is TGCAGTGCTAGTCGAGGACACTTCAATGAAAAACTGTTTTTT.